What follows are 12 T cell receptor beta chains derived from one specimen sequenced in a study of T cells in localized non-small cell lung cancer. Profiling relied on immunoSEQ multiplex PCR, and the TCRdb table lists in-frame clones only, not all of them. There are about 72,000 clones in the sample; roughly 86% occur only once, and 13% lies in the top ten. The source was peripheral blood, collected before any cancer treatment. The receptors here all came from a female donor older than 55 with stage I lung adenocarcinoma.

This CDR3 is CASSKDGAPYEQYF. Written as DNA, the CDR3 is TGTGCCAGCAGCAAAGACGGGGCACCTTACGAGCAGTACTTC. The chain carries TRBV21-1 and TRBJ2-7. TRBV21-1 is classified as a pseudogene. This CDR3 has 14 residues.

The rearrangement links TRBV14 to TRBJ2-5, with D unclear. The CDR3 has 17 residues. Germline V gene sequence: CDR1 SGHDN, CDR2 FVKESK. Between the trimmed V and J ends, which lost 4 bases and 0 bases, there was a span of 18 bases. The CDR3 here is CASSRDPRVTYQETQYF. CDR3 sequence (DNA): TGTGCCAGCAGCCGAGACCCCCGGGTTACGTACCAAGAGACCCAGTACTTC.

The CDR3, as DNA: TGTGCCAGCAGCTTAGGGGGCTGGGAGCTAGGAACAGAGACCCAGTACTTC. Its translation is CASSLGGWELGTETQYF. J is TRBJ2-5 and V is TRBV11-3; D is perhaps TRBD1 or TRBD2 (5 bases each). Between the trimmed V and J ends, which lost 1 base and 4 bases, there was a span of 19 bases. This CDR3 comprises 17 residues. Germline lookup yields CDR1 SGHNT and CDR2 YENEEA.

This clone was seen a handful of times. The CDR3 protein is CASSYDQWTGELFF. In DNA form, the CDR3 reads TGTGCCAGCAGTTACGACCAGTGGACCGGGGAGCTGTTTTTT. The chain is built from TRBV6-5 and TRBJ2-2; D gene ambiguous. Looked up from germline, CDR1 is MNHEY and CDR2 is SVGAGI. V lost 2 bases and J lost 5, with 9 bases in between. This CDR3 comprises 14 residues.

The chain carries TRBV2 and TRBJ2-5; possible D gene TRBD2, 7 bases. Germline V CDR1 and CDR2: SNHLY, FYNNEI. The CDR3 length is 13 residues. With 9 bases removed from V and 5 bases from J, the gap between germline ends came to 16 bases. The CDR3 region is CASRGRAGETQYF. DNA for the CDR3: TGTGCCAGTAGGGGGAGGGCCGGGGAGACCCAGTACTTC.

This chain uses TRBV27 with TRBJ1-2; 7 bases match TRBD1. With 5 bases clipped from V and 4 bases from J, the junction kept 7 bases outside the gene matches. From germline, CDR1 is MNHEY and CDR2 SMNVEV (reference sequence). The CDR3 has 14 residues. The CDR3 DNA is TGTGCCAGCAGTAGCCACAGGGGTTCCTATGGCTACACCTTC. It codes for CASSSHRGSYGYTF.

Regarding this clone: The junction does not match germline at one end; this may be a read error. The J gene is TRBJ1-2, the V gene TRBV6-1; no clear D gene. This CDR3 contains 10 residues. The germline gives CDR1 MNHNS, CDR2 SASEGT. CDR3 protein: CASSEVQLAF. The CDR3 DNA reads TGTGCCAGCAGTGAAGTCCAACTTGCCTTC.

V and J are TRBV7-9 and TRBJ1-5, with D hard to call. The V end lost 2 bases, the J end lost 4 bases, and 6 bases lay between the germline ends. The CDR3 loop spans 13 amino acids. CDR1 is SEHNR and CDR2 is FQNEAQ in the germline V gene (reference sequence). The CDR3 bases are TGTGCCAGCAGCTTAACCGGGAATCAGCCCCAGCATTTT. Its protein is CASSLTGNQPQHF.

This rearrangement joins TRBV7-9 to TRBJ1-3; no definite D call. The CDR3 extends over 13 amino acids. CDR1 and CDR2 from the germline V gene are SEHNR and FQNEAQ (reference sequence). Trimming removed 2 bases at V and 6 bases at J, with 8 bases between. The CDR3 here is CASSLYRPNTIYF. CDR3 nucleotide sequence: TGTGCCAGCAGCTTATACCGTCCAAACACCATATATTTT.

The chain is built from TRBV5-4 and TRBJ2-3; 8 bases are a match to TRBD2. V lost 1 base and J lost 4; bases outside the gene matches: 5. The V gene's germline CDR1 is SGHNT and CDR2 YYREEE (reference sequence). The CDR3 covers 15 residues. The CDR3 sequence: CASSLSGGAADTQYF. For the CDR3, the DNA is TGTGCCAGCAGCTTGTCGGGGGGGGCCGCAGATACGCAGTATTTT.

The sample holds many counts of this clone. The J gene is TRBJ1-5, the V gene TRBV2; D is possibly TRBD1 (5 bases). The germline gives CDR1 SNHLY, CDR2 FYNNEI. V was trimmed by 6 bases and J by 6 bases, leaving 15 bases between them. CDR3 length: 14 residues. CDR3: CASREEGVIQPQHF. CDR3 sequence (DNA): TGTGCCAGCAGAGAGGAAGGGGTGATTCAGCCCCAGCATTTT.

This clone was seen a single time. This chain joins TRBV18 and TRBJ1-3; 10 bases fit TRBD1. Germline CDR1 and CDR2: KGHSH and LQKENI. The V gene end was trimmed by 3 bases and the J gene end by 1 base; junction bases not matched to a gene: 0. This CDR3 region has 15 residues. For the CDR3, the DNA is TGTGCCAGCTCACCGGGACAGGGGTCTGGAAACACCATATATTTT. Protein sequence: CASSPGQGSGNTIYF.